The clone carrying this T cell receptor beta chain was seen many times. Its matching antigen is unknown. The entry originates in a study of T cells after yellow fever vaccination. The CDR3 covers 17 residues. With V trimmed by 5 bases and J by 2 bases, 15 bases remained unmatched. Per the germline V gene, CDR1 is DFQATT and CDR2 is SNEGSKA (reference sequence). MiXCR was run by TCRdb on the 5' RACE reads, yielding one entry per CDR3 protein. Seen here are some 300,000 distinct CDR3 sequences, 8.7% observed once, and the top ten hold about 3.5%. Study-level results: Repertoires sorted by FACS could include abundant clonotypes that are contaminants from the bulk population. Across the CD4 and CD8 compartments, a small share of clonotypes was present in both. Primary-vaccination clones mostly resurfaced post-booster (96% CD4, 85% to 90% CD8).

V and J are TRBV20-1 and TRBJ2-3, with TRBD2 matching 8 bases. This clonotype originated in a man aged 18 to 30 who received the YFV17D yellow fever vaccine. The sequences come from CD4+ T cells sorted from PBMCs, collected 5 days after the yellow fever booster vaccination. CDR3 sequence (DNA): TGCAGTGCTCCGAGCTTGGGGGAGCGGGGGACCACAGATACGCAGTATTTT. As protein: CSAPSLGERGTTDTQYF.